The source of this T cell receptor beta chain is a study of STAT5B mutations in CD4+ large granular lymphocyte leukemia. Study-level points and caveats: Top patient clones used TRBV06 genes more often: 8/27 versus 2/35 in controls. Patient CD4-sorted repertoires looked more clonal than healthy CD4+ repertoires, even without putative leukemic clones.

As processed by the authors: Productive clonotypes were detectable down to 2.59 x 10-5 frequency. Clones were sequenced by immunoSEQ multiplex PCR, and TCRdb holds only the in-frame ones, with some missing. The D gene and trimming were derived from the DNA, and the V and J assignments and clone size from that table. The sample lists some 21,000 clones; just over 70% were seen once. The CDR3 sequence is 15 residues long. Germline V gene sequence: CDR1 MNHNY, CDR2 SVGAGI (reference sequence). Germline trimming cut 2 bases from V and 6 bases from J; bases unmatched to any gene: 4. Turning to this clone: Antigen specificity is unknown. Other DNA sequences in the sample encode the same CDR3.

This sequence originates from a human donor in good health. Specimen: CD4+ T cells from blood buffy coats. The chain recombines TRBV6-6 with TRBJ1-6; 7 bases match TRBD1. Written as DNA, the CDR3 is TGTGCCAGCAGTTACAGGGACAGAACTAATTCACCCCTCCACTTT. It translates to CASSYRDRTNSPLHF.